This is a list of T cell receptor beta chains from one sample in a study of shared clonotypes between healthy human individuals. This table comes from immunoSEQ multiplex PCR, and its TCRdb copy is limited to in-frame clones, with some not included. Among 950,000 to 1,300,000 clones listed, about three quarters were seen once. The specimen was memory CD4+ T cells sorted from blood. All receptors derive from a man younger than 35 in good health. CDR3s leave out the opening cysteine and the closing phenylalanine or tryptophan. A D gene is named only where the DNA matches it firmly.

J gene: -
CDR3 length: 8
V gene: TRBV28
D gene: -
CDR3 protein: ASGRGEQY

J gene: TRBJ2-3
CDR3 length: 12
V gene: TRBV6-5
D gene: -
CDR3 protein: ASSYGRLTDTQY

J gene: TRBJ2-7
CDR3 length: 12
V gene: TRBV28
D gene: -
CDR3 protein: ASTPGGTPYEQY

J gene: TRBJ1-5
CDR3 length: 11
V gene: TRBV7-8
D gene: -
CDR3 protein: ASSLGVNQPQH

J gene: TRBJ2-1
CDR3 length: 12
V gene: TRBV5-1
D gene: TRBD2
CDR3 protein: ASSSTSGNNEQF

J gene: TRBJ2-3
CDR3 length: 14
V gene: TRBV2
D gene: TRBD2
CDR3 protein: ASSRRGGGAADTQY

J gene: TRBJ1-2
CDR3 length: 11
V gene: TRBV9
D gene: TRBD1
CDR3 protein: ASSAQGTGGYT

J gene: TRBJ1-3
CDR3 length: 10
V gene: TRBV5-4
D gene: TRBD1
CDR3 protein: ASSSGGDTIY

J gene: TRBJ2-7
CDR3 length: 14
V gene: TRBV5-4
D gene: -
CDR3 protein: ASSLTGNSISYEQY

J gene: TRBJ2-3
CDR3 length: 12
V gene: TRBV5-6
D gene: -
CDR3 protein: ATGDSRHTDTQY

J gene: TRBJ1-2
CDR3 length: 13
V gene: TRBV27
D gene: -
CDR3 protein: ASSLSPQGTYGYT